Listed here are 15 T cell receptor beta chains from one sample, sequenced in a study of blood T cell repertoires in COVID-19. Only in-frame clones appear in the TCRdb table, and some are missing; sequencing was by immunoSEQ multiplex PCR. The sample records more than 110,000 clones, 85% being singletons. The specimen was peripheral blood. The receptors were gathered from a man aged 50 or older with acute or convalescent COVID-19.

CDR3 residues: CASSLSQTSLETQYF. The CDR3 coding sequence is TGTGCCAGCAGTTTATCCCAGACTAGTTTGGAGACCCAGTACTTC. V usage is TRBV27 and J usage is TRBJ2-5; possibly TRBD2 for D (6 bases). The V end lost 0 bases, the J end lost 5 bases, and 13 bases lay between the germline ends. The CDR3 is made up of 15 amino acids. Per the germline V gene, CDR1 is MNHEY and CDR2 is SMNVEV (reference sequence).

The chain recombines TRBV24-1 with TRBJ2-1; TRBD2 is a possible D gene (6 bases). Germline-derived CDR1 and CDR2 are KGHDR and SFDVKD. The CDR3 has 18 residues. V lost 5 bases to trimming and J lost 10 bases, with 29 bases between them. As DNA, the CDR3 is TGTGCCACCAGTGCCACTCCGGGGGTAGTAGGGGCGAAGTGGGAGCAGTTCTTC. As protein: CATSATPGVVGAKWEQFF.

This sequence joins TRBV11-2 and TRBJ1-5, with no clear D. V dropped 3 bases and J dropped 0 bases, with 3 bases sitting between them. CDR3 size: 13 residues. Looked up from germline, CDR1 is SGHAT and CDR2 is FQNNGV. The CDR3, as DNA: TGTGCCAGCAGCTTTAGTAGCAATCAGCCCCAGCATTTT. It specifies CASSFSSNQPQHF.

This clone came up once. The chain carries TRBV10-2 and TRBJ2-3; D is unclear. The germline CDR1 and CDR2 sequences are WSHSY and SAAADI. Trimming cost V 6 bases and J 0 bases, with 13 bases left between them. The CDR3 has 15 residues. CDR3 protein: CASRTLAASTDTQYF. The CDR3 DNA follows: TGCGCCAGCAGGACGTTGGCGGCCAGCACAGATACGCAGTATTTT.

This sequence joins TRBV28 and TRBJ2-1, with 7 bases that match TRBD2. With V trimmed by 3 bases and J by 3 bases, 8 bases remained unmatched. Germline V gives CDR1 MDHEN, CDR2 SYDVKM. The length of the CDR3 is 16 residues. The CDR3 region is CASSFLGSGLYNEQFF. The CDR3, as DNA: TGTGCCAGCAGTTTCCTTGGTAGCGGGCTCTACAATGAGCAGTTCTTC.

V gene TRBV13 combines with J gene TRBJ1-1; unclear D gene. The germline V gene has CDR1 PRHDT and CDR2 FYEKMQ (reference sequence). CDR3 size: 13 residues. V lost 2 bases and J lost 3, with 7 bases in between. The CDR3 bases are TGTGCCAGCAGCTTACGAGAGGACACTGAAGCTTTCTTT. Translated: CASSLREDTEAFF.

The gene calls are TRBV25-1 and TRBJ1-6; D not resolved. Looked up from germline, CDR1 is MGHDK and CDR2 is SYGVNS. This CDR3 is built from 12 residues. V was clipped by 3 bases and J by 13 bases, with 10 bases between them. The CDR3 DNA reads TGTGCCAGCAGTGACACCCAGCGGCCCCTCCACTTT. Translated, it gives CASSDTQRPLHF.

The CDR3 DNA reads as TGTGCCAGCAGTGACGTCGAGGGTTACACCGGGGAGCTGTTTTTT. Translated, it gives CASSDVEGYTGELFF. V usage is TRBV2 and J usage is TRBJ2-2, with D possibly TRBD2 on 5 matching bases. Germline V gene data show CDR1 as SNHLY and CDR2 as FYNNEI. CDR3 size: 15 residues. V was pared by 3 bases and J by 3 bases, with 11 bases between.

The chain joins TRBV25-1 to TRBJ2-2; the match to TRBD1 covers 8 bases. Germline values: CDR1 MGHDK, CDR2 SYGVNS. After removal of 6 bases from V and 4 bases from J, the junction contained 4 bases not matched to a gene. The CDR3 has 14 amino acids. CDR3: CASRAQGGTGELFF. Here the CDR3 DNA reads TGTGCCAGCAGAGCACAGGGGGGCACCGGGGAGCTGTTTTTT.

V and J are TRBV9 and TRBJ2-3; 8 bases map to TRBD2. Germline lookup yields CDR1 SGDLS and CDR2 YYNGEE. This CDR3 region has 18 residues. J lost 2 bases, V lost 0 bases, and 11 bases had no gene match. CDR3 region: CASSVDPFSGTITDTQYF. In DNA form, the CDR3 reads TGTGCCAGCAGCGTAGATCCCTTTAGCGGGACCATCACAGATACGCAGTATTTT.

This clone appeared a single time. The CDR3 DNA sequence: TGTGCCACTCCGGACAGGGGCGGCACCGGGGAGCTGTTTTTT. Amino acid sequence: CATPDRGGTGELFF. The chain combines TRBV19 with TRBJ2-2, with 9 bases identical to TRBD1. Losses at the gene ends were 10 bases for V and 4 bases for J; bases not matched to a gene: 7. The CDR3 loop spans 14 amino acids. Per germline, CDR1 LNHDA and CDR2 SQIVND (reference sequence).

V gene TRBV5-5 combines with J gene TRBJ1-5; 7 nucleotides line up with TRBD1. Germline CDR1 is SGHKS and CDR2 is YYEKEE (reference sequence). CDR3 length: 18 residues. With 4 bases clipped from V and 0 bases from J, the junction kept 13 bases outside the gene matches. The CDR3 bases are TGTGCCAGCAGCCGAAAGGGACAGACTAAACTTAGCAATCAGCCCCAGCATTTT. Translated, it gives CASSRKGQTKLSNQPQHF.

The J gene is TRBJ2-7, the V gene TRBV28, with D possibly being TRBD2 (6 bases). Trimming shortened V by 4 bases and J by 0 bases, and 13 bases separated the two germline ends. The CDR3 is 15 amino acids. Germline-derived CDR1 and CDR2 are MDHEN and SYDVKM. The CDR3 here is CASSSLGGSSYEQYF. Here the CDR3 DNA reads TGTGCCAGCAGTTCCCTGGGGGGAAGCTCCTACGAGCAGTACTTC.

This clone was counted only a few times. V usage is TRBV5-1 and J usage is TRBJ2-3; 9 bases map to TRBD2. Germline V gives CDR1 SGHRS, CDR2 YFSETQ. Unmatched junction bases numbered 3, after V lost 0 bases and J lost 1 base. The CDR3 is 16 amino acids. The CDR3 DNA sequence: TGCGCCAGCAGCTTGGCCCGACTAGCGGGCACAGATACGCAGTATTTT. Protein sequence: CASSLARLAGTDTQYF.

This clone appeared a few times. The J gene is TRBJ2-2, the V gene TRBV24-1, with 8 bases matching TRBD1. Per the germline V gene, CDR1 is KGHDR and CDR2 is SFDVKD. Unmatched junction bases numbered 5, after V lost 4 bases and J lost 2 bases. This CDR3 is 16 amino acids long. The CDR3 nucleotides are TGTGCCACCAGTGACCCCGACAGGGGTAACACCGGGGAGCTGTTTTTT. This sequence encodes CATSDPDRGNTGELFF.